The T cell receptor beta chain described here comes from a study of shared clonotypes between healthy human individuals. Study-level results: Against clonotypes common to all four donors, non-shared ones had lower generation probabilities.

The germline gives CDR1 SGHTA, CDR2 FQGTGA. V was pared by 2 bases and J by 5 bases, with 5 bases of the junction left unmatched. The CDR3 loop spans 14 amino acids. In regard to this clone: What it binds is not known.

Profiled with immunoSEQ multiplex PCR; TCRdb holds only in-frame clones, not every one. The table shows approximately 530,000 clones, with almost 97% occurring only once. This receptor was taken from a woman in her 30s in good health. The source material was naive CD4+ T cells sorted from blood. Subset defined: CD45RA+ positively selected. This rearrangement joins TRBV7-3 to TRBJ2-5; 7 bases are a match to TRBD2. This chain's CDR3 is CASSLLGGLETQYF. CDR3 nucleotides: TGTGCCAGCAGCTTATTGGGAGGGTTGGAGACCCAGTACTTC.